The TCR beta chain described here comes from a study of T cell repertoires in cytomegalovirus infection. TCRdb itself ran the reads through MiXCR, one entry per CDR3 protein. This sample carries hundreds of thousands of distinct CDR3 sequences, about a sixth of them seen once, and the ten largest clones take around 12%. On this clonotype itself: Its antigen is currently unknown.

CDR1 and CDR2 (germline): SGHDT, YYEEEE. The germline V and J ends were trimmed by 2 bases and 4 bases, with 11 bases remaining between them. There are 14 residues in the CDR3. Study results and caveats: Ex vivo, HLA-C-restricted CMV-specific TCR beta clonotypes prevailed over the rest of the response.

The sequencing sample was made of PBMCs. The sequence was obtained from a human donor in good health (CMV status not recorded). Some clones in this sample may be carry-over from other donors' samples. The gene calls are TRBV5-6 and TRBJ2-3; no reliable D call. Written as DNA, the CDR3 is TGTGCCAGCAGCTTTTCGGGTTATGCAGATACGCAGTATTTT. It translates to CASSFSGYADTQYF.